The 7 T cell receptor beta chains given below trace back to one sample, sequenced in a study of blood T cell repertoires in COVID-19. Profiled with immunoSEQ multiplex PCR; TCRdb holds only in-frame clones, not every one. This table has about 76,000 clones, 82% appearing once. Sequencing input: peripheral blood. Receptors originate from a human donor in a cohort sampled during active COVID-19.

This sequence joins TRBV11-2 and TRBJ1-1; D may be TRBD1 (6 bases). The CDR3 is 12 residues long. CDR1 and CDR2 from the germline V gene are SGHAT and FQNNGV. V lost 4 bases and J lost 10, with 13 bases in between. Here the CDR3 reads CASSWVGGTAFF. DNA for the CDR3: TGTGCCAGCAGCTGGGTTGGGGGCACAGCTTTCTTT. The complete variable domain, with remaining parts taken from reference TRBV11-2 and TRBJ1-1, reads EAGVAQSPRYKIIEKRQSVAFWCNPISGHATLYWYQQILGQGPKLLIQFQNNGVVDDSQLPKDRFSAERLKGVDSTLKIQPAKLEDSAVYLCASSWVGGTAFFGQGTRLTVV.

This clone was detected once. This chain links TRBV6-6 with TRBJ2-5, with D perhaps matching TRBD1 (6 bases). The germline gives CDR1 MNHNY, CDR2 SVGAGI (reference sequence). The CDR3 is made up of 14 amino acids. Trimming took 3 bases from V and 2 from J, leaving 10 bases between them. The CDR3 loop is CASSYKGDQETQYF. The CDR3 nucleotides read TGTGCCAGCAGTTATAAGGGGGATCAAGAGACCCAGTACTTC.

This clone was seen a handful of times. This sequence joins TRBV9 and TRBJ1-2, with D unclear. V lost 0 bases to trimming and J lost 4 bases, with 10 bases between them. This CDR3 has 14 amino acids. In germline, CDR1 is SGDLS, CDR2 YYNGEE. In DNA form, the CDR3 reads TGTGCCAGCAGCGTAGCTACGGGAACCTATGGCTACACCTTC. It encodes CASSVATGTYGYTF.

The chain is built from TRBV3-1 (or the pseudogene TRBV3-2) and TRBJ1-2; no clear D gene. Deletions cut 5 bases from V and 2 bases from J, with 6 bases between. CDR1 is LGHDT and CDR2 is YNNKEL in the germline V gene (reference sequence). The CDR3 is 12 amino acids. The CDR3 sequence is CASSTQNYGYTF. CDR3 in DNA: TGTGCCAGCAGCACCCAGAACTATGGCTACACCTTC.

This chain uses TRBV3-1 (or the pseudogene TRBV3-2) with TRBJ2-1; a weak D match, TRBD2 (6 bases). Germline V CDR1 and CDR2: LGHDT, YNNKEL (reference sequence). V gave up 2 bases and J gave up 15 bases, with 14 bases separating them. The CDR3 runs to 12 residues. This CDR3 is CASSQNRGLLFF. The CDR3 DNA sequence: TGTGCCAGCAGCCAAAATAGAGGACTACTGTTCTTC.

The rearrangement uses TRBV5-4 and TRBJ2-3, with TRBD1 identical over 7 bases. The V and J ends lost 0 bases and 4 bases, in that order; junction bases with no gene match: 5. Germline lookup yields CDR1 SGHNT and CDR2 YYREEE (reference sequence). The CDR3 extends over 15 amino acids. The CDR3 DNA follows: TGTGCCAGCAGCTTGGAAGGGGGCAGTCCAGATACGCAGTATTTT. Its translation is CASSLEGGSPDTQYF.

This chain connects TRBV19 to TRBJ1-3, with D unclear. This CDR3 comprises 15 residues. Germline CDR1 and CDR2: LNHDA and SQIVND (reference sequence). The V and J ends lost 5 bases and 2 bases respectively, with 13 bases between them. Written as DNA, the CDR3 is TGTGCCAGTAGTCAGGACTCGGCGGCTGGAAACACCATATATTTT. This codes for CASSQDSAAGNTIYF.